This T cell receptor beta chain is from a study of T cell responses to AZD1222 COVID-19 vaccine. Germline V gives CDR1 LGHDT, CDR2 YNNKEL (reference sequence). After removal of 0 bases from V and 2 bases from J, the junction contained 7 bases not matched to a gene. CDR3 length equals 17 residues. Profiled with immunoSEQ multiplex PCR; TCRdb holds only in-frame clones, not every one. The data show 98,000 or so clones, 93% seen once. The chain links TRBV3-1 (or the pseudogene TRBV3-2) to TRBJ2-1, with 7 bases lining up with TRBD2. The sample here was peripheral blood, taken on day 0 of AZD1222 vaccination. This sequence originates from an adult in good health. This CDR3 is CASSQDSEGGPYNEQFF. DNA for the CDR3: TGTGCCAGCAGCCAAGATTCGGAGGGAGGGCCCTACAATGAGCAGTTCTTC.